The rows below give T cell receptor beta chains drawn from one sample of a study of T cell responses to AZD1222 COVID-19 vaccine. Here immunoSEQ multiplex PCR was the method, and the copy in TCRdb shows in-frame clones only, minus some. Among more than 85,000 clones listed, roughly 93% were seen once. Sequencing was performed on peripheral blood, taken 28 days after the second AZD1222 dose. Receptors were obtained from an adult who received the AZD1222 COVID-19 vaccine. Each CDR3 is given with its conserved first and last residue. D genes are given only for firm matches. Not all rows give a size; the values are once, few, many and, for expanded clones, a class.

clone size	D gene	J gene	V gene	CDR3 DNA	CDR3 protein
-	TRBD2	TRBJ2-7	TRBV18	TGTGCCAGCTCACAAGGACTAGTATCCGAGCAGTACTTC	CASSQGLVSEQYF
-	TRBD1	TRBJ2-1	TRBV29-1	TGCAGCGTTGATCCGGGACAGGGGGTCGATGAGCAGTTCTTC	CSVDPGQGVDEQFF
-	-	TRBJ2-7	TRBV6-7	TGTGCCTTAGCGAACTACGAGCAGTACTTC	CALANYEQYF
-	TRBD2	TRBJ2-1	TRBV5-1	TGCGCCAGCAGCTTGACTAGCGGGGTCAGGGATGAGCAGTTCTTC	CASSLTSGVRDEQFF
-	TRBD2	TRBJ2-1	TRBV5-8	TGTGCCAGCACCACTAGCGTAGTCAATGAGCAGTTCTTC	CASTTSVVNEQFF
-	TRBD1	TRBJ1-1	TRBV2	TGTGCCAGCACCCAGGGGGCAGGGGCATCGGGCACTGAAGCTTTCTTT	CASTQGAGASGTEAFF
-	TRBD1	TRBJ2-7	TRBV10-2	TGCGCCAGCACTTCAGGGGGTCACGAGCAGTACTTC	CASTSGGHEQYF
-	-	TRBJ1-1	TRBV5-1	TGCGCCAGCAGCTTGGGACAGGTAACAGCTCAGGGAGCTTTCTTT	CASSLGQVTAQGAFF
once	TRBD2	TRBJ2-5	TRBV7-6	TGTGCCAGCAGCTTAGTTGGAGGACTAGCGGGAGATCAAGAGACCCAGTACTTC	CASSLVGGLAGDQETQYF
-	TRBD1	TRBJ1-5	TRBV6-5	TGTGCCAGCAGAAAGGGACAGGGCAATCAGCCCCAGCATTTT	CASRKGQGNQPQHF
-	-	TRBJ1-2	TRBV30	TGTGTCGGTGGTGTCTGGTATGGCTACACCTTC	CVGGVWYGYTF
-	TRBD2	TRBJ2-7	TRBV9	TGTGCCAGCAGCCCCTGGGGTAGCGGGGGGGCAAGATACGAGCAGTACTTC	CASSPWGSGGARYEQYF
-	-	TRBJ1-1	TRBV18	TGTGCCAGCTCACCCGGGGACCTCGGAGCTTTCTTT	CASSPGDLGAFF
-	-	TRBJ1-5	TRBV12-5	TGTGCTAGTGGTTTATCCCCGTGGTGGTCGCAGCCCCAGCATTTT	CASGLSPWWSQPQHF
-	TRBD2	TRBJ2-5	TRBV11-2	TGTGCCAGCAGCTTTACTAGCGGGGGAACCGAAGAGACCCAGTACTTC	CASSFTSGGTEETQYF
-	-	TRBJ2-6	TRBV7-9	TGTGCCAGCAGCCCCTTAGGCGGGGACTCTGGGGCCAACGTCCTGACTTTC	CASSPLGGDSGANVLTF
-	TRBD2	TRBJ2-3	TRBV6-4	TGTGCCAGCAGTGACCTAGCGGGGGGAGATACGCAGTATTTT	CASSDLAGGDTQYF
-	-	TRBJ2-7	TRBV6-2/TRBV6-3	TGTGCCAGCAGTTACCATTATTACGAGCAGTACTTC	CASSYHYYEQYF
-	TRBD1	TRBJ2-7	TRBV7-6	TGTGCCAGCAGCCCGCCCGGGACAGGGCCCCACGAGCAGTACTTC	CASSPPGTGPHEQYF
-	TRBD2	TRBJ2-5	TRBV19	TGTGCCAGTACCTCGACTAGCGGGAGGACGGAGACCCAGTACTTC	CASTSTSGRTETQYF
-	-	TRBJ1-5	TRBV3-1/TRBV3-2	TGTGCCAGCAGCCAAGATCCCTCGGGTCGCCCCCAGCATTTT	CASSQDPSGRPQHF
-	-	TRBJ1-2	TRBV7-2	TGTGCCAGCAGCATACCACAATCCTTTGGCTACACCTTC	CASSIPQSFGYTF
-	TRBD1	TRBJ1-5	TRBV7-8	TGTGCCAGCAGCTCCACAGACAGGGGGCTTATTCAGCCCCAGCATTTT	CASSSTDRGLIQPQHF
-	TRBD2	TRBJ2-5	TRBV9	TGTGCCAGCAGCGTGGGACTAGCGGGAGAGACCCAGTACTTC	CASSVGLAGETQYF